This TCR beta chain stems from a study of shared clonotypes between healthy human individuals. Study at large: Each donor's CD4 naive and CD4 memory cells filled three plates apiece, CD8 naive two, and CD8 memory one.

CD45RO-negative, CCR7-positively selected cells formed the naive CD8 fraction, excluding terminally differentiated effector memory CD45RA+ cells. Germline V gives CDR1 WSHSY, CDR2 SAAADI. The CDR3 contains 13 residues. V was cut by 3 bases and J by 7 bases, with 10 bases left in between. Measured with immunoSEQ multiplex PCR; TCRdb has only the in-frame clones, and not every one. The sample lists about 1,800,000 clones; approximately 94% were seen once. The origin of this receptor is a man younger than 30 in good health. V usage is TRBV10-2 and J usage is TRBJ2-4; tentative D call: TRBD2 (7 bases). Material for sequencing was naive CD8+ T cells sorted from blood. The CDR3 protein is CASSDGGANIQYF. CDR3 coding DNA: TGCGCCAGCAGTGATGGGGGGGCCAACATTCAGTACTTC.